This TCR beta chain was obtained from a study of blood T cell repertoires in COVID-19. The overall study: Sources were T cells, B-cell-depleted T cells, or PBMCs; the material itself was cDNA or gDNA.

Using immunoSEQ multiplex PCR, the repertoire was profiled, and TCRdb retains in-frame clones only, with some absent. Of about 130,000 clones in the sample, more than 75% are singletons; the top ten hold about an eighth. Germline lookup yields CDR1 KGHDR and CDR2 SFDVKD. Trimming removed 5 bases from V and 5 bases from J; junction bases left unmatched: 2. The CDR3 is 14 residues long. This sequence originates from a woman in her seventies with COVID-19, enrolled during active disease. Sequenced input: peripheral blood. The chain is built from TRBV24-1 and TRBJ2-2, with 9 nucleotides matching TRBD1. The CDR3 DNA reads TGTGCCACCAGTGGACAGGGGGGGACCGGGGAGCTGTTTTTT. It codes for CATSGQGGTGELFF.